The rows below give T cell receptor beta chains drawn from one sample of a study of blood T cell repertoires in COVID-19. The assay was immunoSEQ multiplex PCR, and TCRdb's table has in-frame clones only and misses some. The data contain nearly 95,000 clones, roughly 87% of them singletons. The sample was peripheral blood. The source is a woman of 80 years or more with acute or convalescent COVID-19. The CDR3 runs from the conserved cysteine through the conserved F or W. The order of the fields is V gene, clone size, D gene, CDR3 length, J gene, CDR3 protein, CDR3 DNA. A D gene is named only where the DNA matches it firmly. For some rows the clone size is stated as once, few or many, or as a class when expanded; others skip it.

v_gene: TRBV5-5; abundance: .; d_gene: .; len: 15; j_gene: TRBJ2-5; CDR3aa: CASSPPRDNQETQYF; CDR3nt: TGTGCCAGCAGTCCCCCCCGGGACAACCAAGAGACCCAGTACTTC
v_gene: TRBV7-2; abundance: .; d_gene: TRBD2; len: 19; j_gene: TRBJ2-7; CDR3aa: CASSFLRAGSGGPSYEQYF; CDR3nt: TGTGCCAGCAGCTTCCTAAGGGCGGGTAGCGGGGGGCCGTCCTACGAGCAGTACTTC
v_gene: TRBV6-5; abundance: few; d_gene: TRBD2; len: 15; j_gene: TRBJ2-5; CDR3aa: CASSYSSTSGETQYF; CDR3nt: TGTGCCAGCAGTTACTCGAGCACTAGCGGTGAGACCCAGTACTTC
v_gene: TRBV6-5; abundance: .; d_gene: TRBD1; len: 15; j_gene: TRBJ2-2; CDR3aa: CASSPTGKSAGELFF; CDR3nt: TGTGCCAGCAGTCCGACAGGGAAGAGCGCCGGGGAGCTGTTTTTT
v_gene: TRBV29-1; abundance: .; d_gene: TRBD2; len: 16; j_gene: TRBJ2-7; CDR3aa: CSVEPILAGVSYEQYF; CDR3nt: TGCAGCGTTGAACCAATTCTAGCGGGAGTCTCCTACGAGCAGTACTTC
v_gene: TRBV7-2; abundance: .; d_gene: .; len: 14; j_gene: TRBJ1-6; CDR3aa: CASSLRGLNSPLHF; CDR3nt: TGTGCCAGCAGCTTAAGAGGGTTGAATTCACCCCTCCACTTT
v_gene: TRBV3-1/TRBV3-2; abundance: few; d_gene: TRBD1; len: 16; j_gene: TRBJ1-5; CDR3aa: CASSHGDRGYTQPQHF; CDR3nt: TGTGCCAGCAGCCACGGGGACAGGGGATACACTCAGCCCCAGCATTTT
v_gene: TRBV19; abundance: .; d_gene: TRBD1; len: 15; j_gene: TRBJ1-6; CDR3aa: CASVEGGQAYSPLHF; CDR3nt: TGTGCCAGCGTCGAGGGGGGACAGGCATATTCACCCCTCCACTTT
v_gene: TRBV7-2; abundance: once; d_gene: TRBD1; len: 16; j_gene: TRBJ1-2; CDR3aa: CASSPLRTGTAQGYTF; CDR3nt: TGTGCCAGCAGCCCCCTACGGACAGGGACAGCCCAAGGCTACACCTTC
v_gene: TRBV6-5; abundance: .; d_gene: .; len: 15; j_gene: TRBJ1-1; CDR3aa: CASSYFGRGSTEAFF; CDR3nt: TGTGCCAGCAGTTACTTTGGCCGGGGAAGCACTGAAGCTTTCTTT
v_gene: TRBV7-9; abundance: .; d_gene: .; len: 13; j_gene: TRBJ2-1; CDR3aa: CASSSGQYNEQFF; CDR3nt: TGTGCCAGCAGCTCCGGACAGTACAATGAGCAGTTCTTC
v_gene: TRBV5-6; abundance: .; d_gene: .; len: 14; j_gene: TRBJ1-5; CDR3aa: CASSLSRSGQPQHF; CDR3nt: TGTGCCAGCAGCTTGAGTCGCTCAGGGCAGCCCCAGCATTTT
v_gene: TRBV29-1; abundance: .; d_gene: .; len: 11; j_gene: TRBJ2-7; CDR3aa: CSVLPGNEQYF; CDR3nt: TGCAGCGTTCTCCCGGGGAACGAGCAGTACTTC
v_gene: TRBV5-1; abundance: .; d_gene: .; len: 14; j_gene: TRBJ1-2; CDR3aa: CASSLEQAVGGYTF; CDR3nt: TGCGCCAGCAGCTTGGAACAGGCGGTGGGCGGCTACACCTTC
v_gene: TRBV28; abundance: .; d_gene: .; len: 16; j_gene: TRBJ1-3; CDR3aa: CASRGQDLTSGNTIYF; CDR3nt: TGTGCCAGCAGGGGGCAAGACTTGACCTCTGGAAACACCATATATTTT
v_gene: TRBV19; abundance: .; d_gene: .; len: 16; j_gene: TRBJ2-4; CDR3aa: CASSIIGVGAKNIQYF; CDR3nt: TGTGCCAGTAGTATCATCGGGGTAGGAGCCAAAAACATTCAGTACTTC
v_gene: TRBV15; abundance: .; d_gene: .; len: 12; j_gene: TRBJ2-3; CDR3aa: CATSRDMDTQYF; CDR3nt: TGTGCCACCAGCAGAGATATGGATACGCAGTATTTT
v_gene: TRBV7-6; abundance: few; d_gene: TRBD1; len: 15; j_gene: TRBJ2-3; CDR3aa: CASSSYRGITDTQYF; CDR3nt: TGTGCCAGCAGCTCGTACAGGGGCATCACAGATACGCAGTATTTT
v_gene: TRBV2; abundance: .; d_gene: TRBD1; len: 18; j_gene: TRBJ1-5; CDR3aa: CASSSQSRGTGGNQPQHF; CDR3nt: TGTGCCAGCAGTTCACAATCTCGGGGGACAGGGGGAAATCAGCCCCAGCATTTT
v_gene: TRBV19; abundance: .; d_gene: .; len: 15; j_gene: TRBJ1-5; CDR3aa: CASNRGGTGAQPQHF; CDR3nt: TGTGCCAGTAATCGGGGGGGGACTGGGGCTCAGCCCCAGCATTTT
v_gene: TRBV4-2; abundance: .; d_gene: .; len: 15; j_gene: TRBJ1-5; CDR3aa: CASSQDSQGNQPQHF; CDR3nt: TGTGCCAGCAGCCAAGATTCGCAGGGCAATCAGCCCCAGCATTTT
v_gene: TRBV9; abundance: .; d_gene: TRBD2; len: 15; j_gene: TRBJ2-1; CDR3aa: CASSVAPSGGNEQFF; CDR3nt: TGTGCCAGCAGCGTAGCACCTAGCGGGGGGAATGAGCAGTTCTTC
v_gene: TRBV3-1/TRBV3-2; abundance: .; d_gene: .; len: 14; j_gene: TRBJ1-2; CDR3aa: CASSLRSGNYGYTF; CDR3nt: TGTGCCAGCAGCCTCCGATCGGGAAACTATGGCTACACCTTC
v_gene: TRBV28; abundance: .; d_gene: .; len: 15; j_gene: TRBJ2-7; CDR3aa: CASSERGGQKHEQYF; CDR3nt: TGTGCCAGCAGCGAACGTGGTGGGCAGAAACACGAGCAGTACTTC
v_gene: TRBV19; abundance: once; d_gene: TRBD2; len: 15; j_gene: TRBJ2-2; CDR3aa: CASSPEASGAGELFF; CDR3nt: TGTGCCAGTAGTCCGGAGGCTAGCGGGGCCGGGGAGCTGTTTTTT
v_gene: TRBV3-1/TRBV3-2; abundance: .; d_gene: .; len: 16; j_gene: TRBJ2-5; CDR3aa: CASSQDPTASWETQYF; CDR3nt: TGTGCCAGCAGCCAAGATCCCACAGCTAGCTGGGAGACCCAGTACTTC
v_gene: TRBV6-2/TRBV6-3; abundance: .; d_gene: TRBD1; len: 14; j_gene: TRBJ2-7; CDR3aa: CASSYSGTGLEQYF; CDR3nt: TGTGCCAGCAGTTACTCGGGGACAGGGCTGGAGCAGTACTTC
v_gene: TRBV3-1/TRBV3-2; abundance: .; d_gene: .; len: 13; j_gene: TRBJ2-1; CDR3aa: CASSHLAGNEQFF; CDR3nt: TGTGCCAGCAGCCATCTAGCTGGCAATGAGCAGTTCTTC
v_gene: TRBV5-1; abundance: .; d_gene: .; len: 16; j_gene: TRBJ2-2; CDR3aa: CASSFVSNRKTGELFF; CDR3nt: TGCGCCAGCAGCTTTGTTTCGAACAGAAAGACCGGGGAGCTGTTTTTT
v_gene: TRBV19; abundance: .; d_gene: TRBD1; len: 15; j_gene: TRBJ1-1; CDR3aa: CASNHWTGQNTEAFF; CDR3nt: TGTGCCAGTAACCACTGGACAGGACAGAACACTGAAGCTTTCTTT
v_gene: TRBV10-3; abundance: .; d_gene: TRBD2; len: 14; j_gene: TRBJ2-1; CDR3aa: CAISTSGGGNEQFF; CDR3nt: TGTGCCATCAGTACTAGCGGGGGGGGCAATGAGCAGTTCTTC
v_gene: TRBV27; abundance: .; d_gene: TRBD2; len: 17; j_gene: TRBJ2-7; CDR3aa: CASSFYRGLAGTGEQYF; CDR3nt: TGTGCCAGCAGTTTTTATCGGGGATTAGCGGGAACCGGCGAGCAGTACTTC
v_gene: TRBV11-1; abundance: .; d_gene: TRBD1; len: 15; j_gene: TRBJ2-5; CDR3aa: CASSTTRTGAETQYF; CDR3nt: TGTGCCAGCAGCACTACCCGGACAGGGGCAGAGACCCAGTACTTC
v_gene: TRBV7-9; abundance: .; d_gene: TRBD2; len: 13; j_gene: TRBJ2-5; CDR3aa: CASSTSGGETQYF; CDR3nt: TGTGCCAGCAGCACTAGCGGGGGCGAGACCCAGTACTTC
v_gene: TRBV30; abundance: .; d_gene: TRBD2; len: 13; j_gene: TRBJ2-1; CDR3aa: CAWATSGYNEQFF; CDR3nt: TGTGCCTGGGCAACTAGCGGGTACAATGAGCAGTTCTTC
v_gene: TRBV18; abundance: .; d_gene: TRBD2; len: 16; j_gene: TRBJ2-1; CDR3aa: CASSPPSSGRRNEQFF; CDR3nt: TGTGCCAGCTCACCACCCTCTAGCGGGAGACGTAATGAGCAGTTCTTC
v_gene: TRBV7-9; abundance: .; d_gene: .; len: 17; j_gene: TRBJ2-5; CDR3aa: CASSLEGRPEYGETQYF; CDR3nt: TGTGCCAGCAGCTTAGAAGGTCGGCCAGAATACGGGGAGACCCAGTACTTC
v_gene: TRBV9; abundance: .; d_gene: TRBD1; len: 14; j_gene: TRBJ1-1; CDR3aa: CASSAQGGNTEAFF; CDR3nt: TGTGCCAGCAGCGCTCAGGGGGGGAACACTGAAGCTTTCTTT
v_gene: TRBV4-3; abundance: .; d_gene: .; len: 17; j_gene: TRBJ1-3; CDR3aa: CASSQGRHVNSGNTIYF; CDR3nt: TGCGCCAGCAGCCAAGGAAGACACGTCAACTCTGGAAACACCATATATTTT
v_gene: TRBV30; abundance: .; d_gene: .; len: 14; j_gene: TRBJ1-2; CDR3aa: CAWSGTGTNYGYTF; CDR3nt: TGTGCCTGGAGTGGAACCGGGACAAACTATGGCTACACCTTC
v_gene: TRBV27; abundance: .; d_gene: .; len: 13; j_gene: TRBJ1-5; CDR3aa: CASSINSNQPQHF; CDR3nt: TGTGCCAGCAGTATCAATAGCAATCAGCCCCAGCATTTT
v_gene: TRBV5-6; abundance: .; d_gene: .; len: 17; j_gene: TRBJ2-5; CDR3aa: CASSLAQGIRTVETQYF; CDR3nt: TGTGCCAGCAGCTTGGCCCAGGGGATAAGAACAGTAGAGACCCAGTACTTC
v_gene: TRBV30; abundance: .; d_gene: TRBD2; len: 15; j_gene: TRBJ2-1; CDR3aa: CAWSIGGGAFNEQFF; CDR3nt: TGTGCCTGGAGTATCGGCGGGGGGGCCTTCAATGAGCAGTTCTTC
v_gene: TRBV19; abundance: .; d_gene: TRBD1; len: 15; j_gene: TRBJ1-3; CDR3aa: CASSLQGASGNTIYF; CDR3nt: TGTGCCAGTAGTTTACAGGGGGCTTCTGGAAACACCATATATTTT
v_gene: TRBV9; abundance: .; d_gene: TRBD2; len: 17; j_gene: TRBJ2-3; CDR3aa: CASSVSGLAGSTDTQYF; CDR3nt: TGTGCCAGCAGCGTATCAGGGCTAGCGGGGTCCACAGATACGCAGTATTTT
v_gene: TRBV11-3; abundance: .; d_gene: .; len: 13; j_gene: TRBJ2-1; CDR3aa: CASSRGIYNEQFF; CDR3nt: TGTGCCAGCAGCCGGGGGATTTACAATGAGCAGTTCTTC
v_gene: TRBV6-2/TRBV6-3; abundance: .; d_gene: .; len: 17; j_gene: TRBJ1-6; CDR3aa: CASSSLGGSSYNSPLHF; CDR3nt: TGTGCCAGCAGTTCTCTCGGGGGGAGCTCCTATAATTCACCCCTCCACTTT
v_gene: TRBV5-6; abundance: .; d_gene: .; len: 15; j_gene: TRBJ1-2; CDR3aa: CASSLAGRRAAGYTF; CDR3nt: TGTGCCAGCAGCTTGGCCGGTCGGAGGGCGGCGGGCTACACCTTC
v_gene: TRBV15; abundance: .; d_gene: .; len: 15; j_gene: TRBJ2-7; CDR3aa: CATSRDTGSSYEQYF; CDR3nt: TGTGCCACCAGCAGAGATACCGGGTCCTCCTACGAGCAGTACTTC
v_gene: TRBV6-5; abundance: once; d_gene: TRBD1; len: 14; j_gene: TRBJ1-1; CDR3aa: CASTVTSGGTEAFF; CDR3nt: TGTGCCAGCACTGTAACTTCAGGGGGCACTGAAGCTTTCTTT
v_gene: TRBV29-1; abundance: few; d_gene: TRBD1; len: 13; j_gene: TRBJ1-1; CDR3aa: CSVRRGRGTEAFF; CDR3nt: TGCAGCGTGAGAAGGGGGCGCGGCACTGAAGCTTTCTTT
v_gene: TRBV6-5; abundance: .; d_gene: TRBD2; len: 12; j_gene: TRBJ2-7; CDR3aa: CATRDYGGEQYF; CDR3nt: TGTGCCACCCGGGACTACGGGGGGGAGCAGTACTTC
v_gene: TRBV4-1; abundance: .; d_gene: .; len: 14; j_gene: TRBJ1-6; CDR3aa: CASSQEGTNSPLHF; CDR3nt: TGCGCCAGCAGCCAAGAGGGGACAAATTCACCCCTCCACTTT
v_gene: TRBV7-9; abundance: .; d_gene: TRBD1; len: 16; j_gene: TRBJ1-5; CDR3aa: CASSLAGTDSNQPQHF; CDR3nt: TGTGCCAGCAGCTTAGCAGGGACAGATAGCAATCAGCCCCAGCATTTT
v_gene: TRBV6-5; abundance: .; d_gene: .; len: 13; j_gene: TRBJ1-5; CDR3aa: CASSRGAEEPQHF; CDR3nt: TGTGCCAGCAGCCGGGGGGCCGAAGAGCCCCAGCATTTT